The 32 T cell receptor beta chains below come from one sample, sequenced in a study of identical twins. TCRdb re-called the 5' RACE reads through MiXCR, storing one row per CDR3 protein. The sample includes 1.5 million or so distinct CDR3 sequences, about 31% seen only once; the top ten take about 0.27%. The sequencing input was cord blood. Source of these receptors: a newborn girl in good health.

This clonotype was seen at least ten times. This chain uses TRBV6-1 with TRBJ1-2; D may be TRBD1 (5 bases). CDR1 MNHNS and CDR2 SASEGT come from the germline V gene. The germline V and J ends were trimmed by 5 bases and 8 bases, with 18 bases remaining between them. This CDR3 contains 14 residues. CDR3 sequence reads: CASSPSRDLGGYTF. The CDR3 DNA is TGTGCCAGCAGTCCGTCCCGGGACTTGGGCGGCTACACCTTC.

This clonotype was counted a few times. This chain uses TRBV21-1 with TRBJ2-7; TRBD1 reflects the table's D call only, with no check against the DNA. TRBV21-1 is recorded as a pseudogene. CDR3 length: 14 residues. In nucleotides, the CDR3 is TGTGCCAGCACTATGACAGTGCCTTCCTACGAGCAGTACTTC. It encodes CASTMTVPSYEQYF.

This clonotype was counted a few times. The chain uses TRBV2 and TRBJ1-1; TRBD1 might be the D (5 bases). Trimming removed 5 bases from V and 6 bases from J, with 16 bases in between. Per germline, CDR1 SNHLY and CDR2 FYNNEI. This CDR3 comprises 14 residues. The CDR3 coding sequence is TGTGCCAGCAGTTTAACAGGCTCGGACTCTGAAGCTTTCTTT. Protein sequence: CASSLTGSDSEAFF.

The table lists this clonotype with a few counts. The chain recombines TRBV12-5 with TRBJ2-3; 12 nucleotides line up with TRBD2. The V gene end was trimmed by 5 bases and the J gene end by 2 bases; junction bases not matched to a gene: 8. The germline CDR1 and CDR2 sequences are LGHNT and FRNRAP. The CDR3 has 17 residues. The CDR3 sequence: CASGPLPSGGATDTQYF. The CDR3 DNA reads TGTGCTAGTGGTCCCCTCCCTAGCGGGGGGGCCACAGATACGCAGTATTTT.

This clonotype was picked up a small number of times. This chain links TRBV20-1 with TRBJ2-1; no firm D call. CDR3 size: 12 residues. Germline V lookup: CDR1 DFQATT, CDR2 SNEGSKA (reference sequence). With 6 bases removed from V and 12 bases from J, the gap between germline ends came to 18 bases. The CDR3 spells CSAPISGQRQFF. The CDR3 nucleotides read TGCAGTGCCCCCATTTCGGGCCAACGGCAGTTCTTC.

CDR3: CASRADERLAGNYEQYF. The CDR3 bases are TGTGCCAGCAGAGCAGATGAGAGACTAGCGGGAAATTACGAGCAGTACTTC. The chain joins TRBV28 to TRBJ2-5; 11 positions agree with TRBD2. The assigned J gene may be wrong: the sequence end matches TRBJ2-7 better. Looked up from germline, CDR1 is MDHEN and CDR2 is SYDVKM. There are 17 residues in the CDR3.

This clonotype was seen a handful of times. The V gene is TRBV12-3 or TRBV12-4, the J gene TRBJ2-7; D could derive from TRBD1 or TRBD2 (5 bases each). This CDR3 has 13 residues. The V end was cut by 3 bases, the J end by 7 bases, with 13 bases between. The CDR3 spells CASSLGELREQYF. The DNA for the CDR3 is TGTGCCAGCAGTTTGGGGGAGCTGAGAGAGCAGTACTTC.

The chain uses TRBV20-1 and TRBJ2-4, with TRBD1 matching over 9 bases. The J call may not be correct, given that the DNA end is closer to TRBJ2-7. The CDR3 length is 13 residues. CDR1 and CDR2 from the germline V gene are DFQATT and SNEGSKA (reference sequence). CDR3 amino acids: CSGTGTGTYEQYF. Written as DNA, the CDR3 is TGCAGTGGGACGGGGACAGGGACCTACGAGCAGTACTTC.

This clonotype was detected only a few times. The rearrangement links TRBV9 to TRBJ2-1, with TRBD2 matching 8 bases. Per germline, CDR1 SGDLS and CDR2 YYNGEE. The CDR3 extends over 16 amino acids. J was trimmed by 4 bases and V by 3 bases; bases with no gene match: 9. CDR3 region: CASSAPGRVLYNEQFF. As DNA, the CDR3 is TGTGCCAGCAGCGCGCCCGGGAGGGTGCTTTACAATGAGCAGTTCTTC. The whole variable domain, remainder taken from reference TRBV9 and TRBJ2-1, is DSGVTQTPKHLITATGQRVTLRCSPRSGDLSVYWYQQSLDQGLQFLIQYYNGEERAKGNILERFSAQQFPDLHSELNLSSLELGDSALYFCASSAPGRVLYNEQFFGPGTRLTVL.

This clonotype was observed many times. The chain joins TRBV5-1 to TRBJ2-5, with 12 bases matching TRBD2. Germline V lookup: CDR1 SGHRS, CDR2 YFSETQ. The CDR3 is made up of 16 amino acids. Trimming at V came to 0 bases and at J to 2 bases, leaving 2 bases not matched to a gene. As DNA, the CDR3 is TGCGCCAGCAGCTTGGGGACTAGCGGGGTACAAGAGACCCAGTACTTC. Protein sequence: CASSLGTSGVQETQYF. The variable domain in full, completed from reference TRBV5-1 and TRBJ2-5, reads KAGVTQTPRYLIKTRGQQVTLSCSPISGHRSVSWYQQTPGQGLQFLFEYFSETQRNKGNFPGRFSGRQFSNSRSEMNVSTLELGDSALYLCASSLGTSGVQETQYFGPGTRLLVL.

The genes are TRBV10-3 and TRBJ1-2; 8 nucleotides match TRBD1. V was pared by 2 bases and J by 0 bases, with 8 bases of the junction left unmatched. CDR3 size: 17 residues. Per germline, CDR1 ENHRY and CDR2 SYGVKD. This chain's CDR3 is CAISERGGTGSNYGYTF. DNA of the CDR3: TGTGCCATCAGTGAGAGGGGAGGGACAGGCTCTAACTATGGCTACACCTTC.

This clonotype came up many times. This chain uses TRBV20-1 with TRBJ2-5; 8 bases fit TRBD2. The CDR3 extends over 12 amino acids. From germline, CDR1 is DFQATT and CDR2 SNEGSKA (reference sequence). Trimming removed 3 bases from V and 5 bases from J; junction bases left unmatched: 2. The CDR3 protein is CSASLAGETQYF. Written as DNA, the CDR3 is TGCAGTGCTAGTCTAGCGGGCGAGACCCAGTACTTC.

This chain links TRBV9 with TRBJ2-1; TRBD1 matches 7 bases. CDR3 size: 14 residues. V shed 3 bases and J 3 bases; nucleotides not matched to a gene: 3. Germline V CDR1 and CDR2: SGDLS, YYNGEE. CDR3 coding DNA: TGTGCCAGCAGCGCACAGGGGCACTACAATGAGCAGTTCTTC. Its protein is CASSAQGHYNEQFF.

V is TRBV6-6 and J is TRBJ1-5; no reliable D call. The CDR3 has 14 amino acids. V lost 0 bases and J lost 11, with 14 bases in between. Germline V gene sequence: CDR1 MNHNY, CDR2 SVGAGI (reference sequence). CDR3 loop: CASSYSGQSSAQHF. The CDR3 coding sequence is TGTGCCAGCAGTTACTCGGGTCAGTCCTCGGCCCAGCATTTT.

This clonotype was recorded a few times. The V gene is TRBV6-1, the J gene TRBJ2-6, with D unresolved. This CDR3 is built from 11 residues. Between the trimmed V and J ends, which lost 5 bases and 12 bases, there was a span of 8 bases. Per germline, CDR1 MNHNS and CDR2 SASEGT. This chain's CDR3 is CASSPLGVLTF. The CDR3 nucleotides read TGTGCCAGCAGTCCGCTGGGCGTCCTGACTTTC.

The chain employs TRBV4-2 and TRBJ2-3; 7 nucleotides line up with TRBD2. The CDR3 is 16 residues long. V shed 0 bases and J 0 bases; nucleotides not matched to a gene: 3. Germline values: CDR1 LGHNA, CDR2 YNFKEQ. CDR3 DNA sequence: TGTGCCAGCAGCCAAGATTTTAGCGGGAGCACAGATACGCAGTATTTT. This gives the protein CASSQDFSGSTDTQYF.

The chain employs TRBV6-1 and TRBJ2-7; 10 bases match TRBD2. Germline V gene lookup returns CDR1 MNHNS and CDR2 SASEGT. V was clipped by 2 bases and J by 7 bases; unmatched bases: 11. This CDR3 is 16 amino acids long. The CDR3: CASSERLASGSNEQYF. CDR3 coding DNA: TGTGCCAGCAGTGAAAGGTTGGCTAGCGGGAGCAATGAGCAGTACTTC.

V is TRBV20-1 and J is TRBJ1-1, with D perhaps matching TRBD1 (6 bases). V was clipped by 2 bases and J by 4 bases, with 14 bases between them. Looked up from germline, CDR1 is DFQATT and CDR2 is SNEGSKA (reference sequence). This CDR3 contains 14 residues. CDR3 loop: CSARNGGSVTEAFF. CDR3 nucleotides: TGCAGTGCTAGAAATGGGGGCTCGGTCACTGAAGCTTTCTTT.

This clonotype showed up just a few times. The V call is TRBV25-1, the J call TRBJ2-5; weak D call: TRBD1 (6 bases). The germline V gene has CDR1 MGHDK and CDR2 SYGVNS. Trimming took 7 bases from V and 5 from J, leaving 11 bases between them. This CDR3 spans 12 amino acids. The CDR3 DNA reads TGTGCCAGCATAAACAGGGTCGAGACCCAGTACTTC. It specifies CASINRVETQYF.

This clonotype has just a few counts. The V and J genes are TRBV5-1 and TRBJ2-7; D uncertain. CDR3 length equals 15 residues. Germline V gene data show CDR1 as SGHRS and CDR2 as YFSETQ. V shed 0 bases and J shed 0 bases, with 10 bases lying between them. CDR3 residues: CASSLEPVSSYEQYF. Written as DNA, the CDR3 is TGCGCCAGCAGCTTGGAGCCAGTCAGCTCCTACGAGCAGTACTTC. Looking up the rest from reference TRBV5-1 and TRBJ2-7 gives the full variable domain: KAGVTQTPRYLIKTRGQQVTLSCSPISGHRSVSWYQQTPGQGLQFLFEYFSETQRNKGNFPGRFSGRQFSNSRSEMNVSTLELGDSALYLCASSLEPVSSYEQYFGPGTRLTVT.

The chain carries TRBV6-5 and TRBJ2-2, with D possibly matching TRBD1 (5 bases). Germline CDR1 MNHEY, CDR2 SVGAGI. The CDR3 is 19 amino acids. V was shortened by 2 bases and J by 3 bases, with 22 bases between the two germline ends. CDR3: CASSYRGALGVDDTGELFF. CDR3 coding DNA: TGTGCCAGCAGTTACCGTGGGGCGCTAGGTGTTGATGACACCGGGGAGCTGTTTTTT.

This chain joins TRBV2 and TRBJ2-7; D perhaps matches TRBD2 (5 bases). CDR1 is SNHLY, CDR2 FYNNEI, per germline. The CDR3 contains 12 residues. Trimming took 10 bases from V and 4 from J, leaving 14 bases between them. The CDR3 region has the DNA TGTGCCACCAAGCCGGGCGGGTACGAGCAGTACTTC. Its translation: CATKPGGYEQYF.

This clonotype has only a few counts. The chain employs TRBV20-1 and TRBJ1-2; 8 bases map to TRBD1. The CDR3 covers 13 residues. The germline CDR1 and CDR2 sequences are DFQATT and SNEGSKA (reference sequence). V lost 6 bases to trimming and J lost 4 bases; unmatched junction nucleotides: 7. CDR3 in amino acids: CSAPYDRGYGYTF. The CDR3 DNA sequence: TGCAGTGCCCCTTATGACAGGGGCTATGGCTACACCTTC.

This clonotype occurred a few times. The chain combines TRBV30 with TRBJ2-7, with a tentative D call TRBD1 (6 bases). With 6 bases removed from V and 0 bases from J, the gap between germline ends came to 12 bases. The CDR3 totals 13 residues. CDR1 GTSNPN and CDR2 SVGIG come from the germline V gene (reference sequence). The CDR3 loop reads CACTGIPSYEQYF. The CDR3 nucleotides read TGTGCCTGTACAGGGATTCCCTCCTACGAGCAGTACTTC.

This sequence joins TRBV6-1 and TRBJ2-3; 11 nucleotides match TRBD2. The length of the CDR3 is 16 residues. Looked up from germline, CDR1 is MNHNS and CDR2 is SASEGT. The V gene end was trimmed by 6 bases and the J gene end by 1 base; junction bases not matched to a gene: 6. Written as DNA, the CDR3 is TGTGCCAGCAGGACGGGACTAGCGGTGGGCACAGATACGCAGTATTTT. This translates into CASRTGLAVGTDTQYF.

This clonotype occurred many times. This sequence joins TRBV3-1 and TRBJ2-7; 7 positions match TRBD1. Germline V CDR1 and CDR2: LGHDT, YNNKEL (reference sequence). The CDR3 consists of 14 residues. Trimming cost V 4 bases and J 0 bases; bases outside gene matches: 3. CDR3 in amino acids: CASSPDRFSYEQYF. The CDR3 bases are TGTGCCAGCAGCCCGGACAGGTTCTCCTACGAGCAGTACTTC.

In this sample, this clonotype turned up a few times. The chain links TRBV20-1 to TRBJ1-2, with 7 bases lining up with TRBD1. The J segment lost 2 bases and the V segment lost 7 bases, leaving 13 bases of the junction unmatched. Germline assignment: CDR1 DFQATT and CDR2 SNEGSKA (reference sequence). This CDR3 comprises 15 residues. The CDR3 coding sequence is TGCAGTGGAGGGACAGTCCAAGGGGTAAACTATGGCTACACCTTC. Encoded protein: CSGGTVQGVNYGYTF.

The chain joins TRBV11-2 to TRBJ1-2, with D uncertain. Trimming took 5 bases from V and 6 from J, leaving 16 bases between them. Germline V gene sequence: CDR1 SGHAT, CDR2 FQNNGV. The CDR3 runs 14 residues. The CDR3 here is CASSIRPGQNGYTF. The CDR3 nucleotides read TGTGCCAGCAGCATACGGCCCGGTCAGAATGGCTACACCTTC.

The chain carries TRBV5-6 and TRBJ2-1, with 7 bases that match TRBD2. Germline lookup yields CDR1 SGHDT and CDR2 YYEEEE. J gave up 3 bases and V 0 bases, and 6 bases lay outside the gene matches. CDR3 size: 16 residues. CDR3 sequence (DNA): TGTGCCAGCAGCTTGGAAAACGGGAGGAGCTACAATGAGCAGTTCTTC. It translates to CASSLENGRSYNEQFF.

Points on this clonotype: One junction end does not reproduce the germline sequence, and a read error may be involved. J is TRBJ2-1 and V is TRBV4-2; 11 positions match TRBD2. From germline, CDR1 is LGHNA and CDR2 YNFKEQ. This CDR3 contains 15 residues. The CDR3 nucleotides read TGTGCCAGCAGCCATAGCGGGGGGGCGAGCAATGAGCGGTTCTTC. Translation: CASSHSGGASNERFF.

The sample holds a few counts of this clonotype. DNA for the CDR3: TGCAGTGCTATAGCGGGCAATGAGCAGTTCTTC. Its translation: CSAIAGNEQFF. V is TRBV20-1 and J is TRBJ2-1; 7 positions agree with TRBD2. The CDR3 runs 11 residues. Germline-derived CDR1 and CDR2 are DFQATT and SNEGSKA (reference sequence). V lost 4 bases to trimming and J lost 6 bases; unmatched junction nucleotides: 0.

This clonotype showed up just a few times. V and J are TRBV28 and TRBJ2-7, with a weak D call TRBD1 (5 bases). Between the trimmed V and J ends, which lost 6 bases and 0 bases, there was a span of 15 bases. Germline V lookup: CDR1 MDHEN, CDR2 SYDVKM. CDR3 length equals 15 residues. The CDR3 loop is CASSPGARSSYEQYF. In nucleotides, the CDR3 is TGTGCCAGCAGCCCTGGGGCCAGGAGCTCCTACGAGCAGTACTTC. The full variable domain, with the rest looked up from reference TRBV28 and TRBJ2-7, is DVKVTQSSRYLVKRTGEKVFLECVQDMDHENMFWYRQDPGLGLRLIYFSYDVKMKEKGDIPEGYSVSREKKERFSLILESASTNQTSMYLCASSPGARSSYEQYFGPGTRLTVT.